Included here is one TCR beta chain sequence, with context. This sample is part of a study of blood T cell repertoires in COVID-19. Study overall: Researchers got acute and convalescent COVID-19 samples from the United States, Italy and Spain. In each case, the material was cDNA or gDNA derived from T cells, B-cell-depleted T cells, or PBMCs.

Original analysis: Amplification from reference gene primers served as the basis for estimated nucleated cell counts. TCRdb's copy holds only in-frame clones and misses some; the assay was immunoSEQ multiplex PCR. The V and J calls and clone size come from that table; D and trimming were worked out from the DNA. The sample comprises about 36,000 clones, about three quarters of which are singletons, and 33% rests with the top ten. Germline V lookup: CDR1 MNHNY, CDR2 SVGAGI (reference sequence). V was cut by 10 bases and J by 7 bases, with 23 bases left in between. The length of the CDR3 is 14 residues.

The TCR was taken from a man in his sixties with acute or convalescent COVID-19. Input material: peripheral blood. The V call is TRBV6-6, the J call TRBJ2-7; a possible D gene is TRBD1 (6 bases). The CDR3 loop reads CATRRRDTFREQYF. The DNA for the CDR3 is TGTGCCACGAGACGCCGGGACACCTTTCGGGAGCAGTACTTC.